The TCR beta chain under discussion was sequenced for a study of Ad26.COV2.S vaccination and SARS-CoV-2 variants. Overall study findings and caveats: Relative to placebo recipients, vaccine recipients exhibited elevated spike-specific TCR breadth. TCR breadth and depth analyses may have underestimated total T cell responses.

Germline V gives CDR1 SGHVS, CDR2 FQNEAQ. There are 13 residues in the CDR3. V lost 5 bases to trimming and J lost 5 bases; unmatched junction nucleotides: 3. The treatment: about 20 received Ad26.COV2.S at low or high dose, single or two shots; 5 received placebo; per-sample allocation not given. At day 63 after the first vaccine or placebo injection, samples were drawn. Worth noting for this clone: Antigen specificity is unknown.

Assay used: immunoSEQ multiplex PCR; TCRdb lists only in-frame clones, some missing. The sample includes about 420,000 clones, approximately 87% of them seen just once. The chain uses TRBV7-8 and TRBJ1-2, with 9 bases aligning to TRBD1. The sequence came from a person aged 18-60 years who received the Ad26.COV2.S COVID-19 vaccine or a placebo. This material consisted of peripheral blood, taken in a trial of Ad26.COV2.S vaccine versus placebo. The CDR3 spells CASSRDRVYGYTF. CDR3 bases: TGTGCCAGCAGCCGGGACAGGGTGTATGGCTACACCTTC.